Described below is a single T cell receptor (beta chain) sequence and its context. No antigen is known for it. This record comes from a study of post-analysis software for immune sequencing data. Study-wide context: There were relapsing-remitting, secondary progressive and progressive-relapsing multiple sclerosis among the disease courses included. Study-wide findings and caveats: Multiple sclerosis patients had significantly lower normalized Chao1 diversity than controls.

Unique molecular identifiers were built into the TCR beta cDNA libraries. Researchers reported about 500,000 cDNA molecules coming from approximately 1 to 10 million T cells. Via MiXCR, TCRdb re-called the PCR reads, giving one row per CDR3 protein. The data contain around 200,000 distinct CDR3 sequences, 29% of them seen just once; the ten biggest clones take up roughly 3.5%. Sequenced material: blood. This sequence was found in a girl under 18 with multiple sclerosis.

CDR3 in amino acids: CASSLRTGQNYGYTF. In DNA, the CDR3 is TGTGCCAGCAGTTTACGGACCGGGCAGAACTATGGCTACACCTTC. The J gene is TRBJ1-2, the V gene TRBV28; no clear D gene. The CDR3 contains 15 residues. Germline V gene lookup returns CDR1 MDHEN and CDR2 SYDVKM. V was shortened by 2 bases and J by 2 bases, with 12 bases between the two germline ends.